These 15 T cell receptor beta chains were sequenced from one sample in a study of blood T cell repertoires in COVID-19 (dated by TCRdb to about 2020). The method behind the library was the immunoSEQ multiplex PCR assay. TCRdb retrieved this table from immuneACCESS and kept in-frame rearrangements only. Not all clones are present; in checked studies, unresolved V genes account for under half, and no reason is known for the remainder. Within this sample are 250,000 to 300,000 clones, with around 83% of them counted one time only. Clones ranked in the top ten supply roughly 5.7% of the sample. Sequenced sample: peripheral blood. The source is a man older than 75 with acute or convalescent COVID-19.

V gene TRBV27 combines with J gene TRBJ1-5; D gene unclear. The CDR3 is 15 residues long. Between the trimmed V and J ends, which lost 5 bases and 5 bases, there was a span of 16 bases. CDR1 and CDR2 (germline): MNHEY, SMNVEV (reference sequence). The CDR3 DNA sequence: TGTGCCAGCAGTCCCACCGGTCCCCGCGATCAGCCCCAGCATTTT. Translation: CASSPTGPRDQPQHF.

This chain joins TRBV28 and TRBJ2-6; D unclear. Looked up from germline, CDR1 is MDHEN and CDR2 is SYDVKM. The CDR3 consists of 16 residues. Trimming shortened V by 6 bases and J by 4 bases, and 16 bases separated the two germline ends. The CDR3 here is CASSPLSTVGANVLTF. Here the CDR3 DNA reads TGTGCCAGCAGCCCCTTGAGTACCGTCGGGGCCAACGTCCTGACTTTC.

CDR3: CASSELAKNTEAFF. The CDR3 bases are TGTGCCAGCAGTGAATTAGCGAAGAACACTGAAGCTTTCTTT. V usage is TRBV2 and J usage is TRBJ1-1; the D is unclear. This CDR3 is 14 amino acids long. With 2 bases removed from V and 1 base from J, the gap between germline ends came to 8 bases. Per the germline V gene, CDR1 is SNHLY and CDR2 is FYNNEI. Full variable domain (missing parts from reference TRBV2 and TRBJ1-1): EPEVTQTPSHQVTQMGQEVILRCVPISNHLYFYWYRQILGQKVEFLVSFYNNEISEKSEIFDDQFSVERPDGSNFTLKIRSTKLEDSAMYFCASSELAKNTEAFFGQGTRLTVV.

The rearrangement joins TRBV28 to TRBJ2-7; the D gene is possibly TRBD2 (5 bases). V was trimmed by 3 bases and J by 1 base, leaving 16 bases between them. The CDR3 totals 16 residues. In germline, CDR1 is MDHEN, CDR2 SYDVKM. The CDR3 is CASSFSGSSVSYEQYF. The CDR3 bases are TGTGCCAGCAGTTTTTCGGGAAGTAGCGTATCCTACGAGCAGTACTTC.

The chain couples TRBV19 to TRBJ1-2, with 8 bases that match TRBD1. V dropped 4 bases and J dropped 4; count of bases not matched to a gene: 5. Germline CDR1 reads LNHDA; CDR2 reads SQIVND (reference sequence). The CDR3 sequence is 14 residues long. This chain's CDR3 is CASSSQGAGYGYTF. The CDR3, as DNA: TGTGCCAGTAGTAGTCAGGGGGCAGGCTATGGCTACACCTTC.

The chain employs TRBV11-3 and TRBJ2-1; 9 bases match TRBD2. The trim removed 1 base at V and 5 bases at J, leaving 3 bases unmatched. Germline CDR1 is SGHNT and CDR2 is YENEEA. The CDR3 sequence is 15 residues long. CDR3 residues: CASSLGLAGNNEQFF. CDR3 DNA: TGTGCCAGCAGCTTAGGGCTAGCGGGAAACAATGAGCAGTTCTTC. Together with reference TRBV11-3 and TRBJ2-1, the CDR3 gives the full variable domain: EAGVVQSPRYKIIEKKQPVAFWCNPISGHNTLYWYLQNLGQGPELLIRYENEEAVDDSQLPKDRFSAERLKGVDSTLKIQPAELGDSAVYLCASSLGLAGNNEQFFGPGTRLTVL.

CDR3 amino acids: CASSQGINQPQHF. CDR3 DNA sequence: TGTGCCAGCAGCCAAGGTATCAATCAGCCCCAGCATTTT. V and J are TRBV3-1 (or the pseudogene TRBV3-2) and TRBJ1-5, with D unresolved. Trimming took 1 base from V and 3 from J, leaving 4 bases between them. CDR1 is LGHDT, CDR2 YNNKEL, per germline (reference sequence). The CDR3 runs 13 residues.

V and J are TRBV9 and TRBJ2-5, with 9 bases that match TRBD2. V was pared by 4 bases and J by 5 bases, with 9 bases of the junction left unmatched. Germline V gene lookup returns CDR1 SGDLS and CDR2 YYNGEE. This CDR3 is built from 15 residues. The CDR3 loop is CASSTRSGGGETQYF. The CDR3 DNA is TGTGCCAGCAGCACCCGTAGCGGGGGTGGGGAGACCCAGTACTTC.

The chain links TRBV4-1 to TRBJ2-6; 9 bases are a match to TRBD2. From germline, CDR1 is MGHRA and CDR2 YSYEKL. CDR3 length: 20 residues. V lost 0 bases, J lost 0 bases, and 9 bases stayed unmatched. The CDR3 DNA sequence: TGCGCCAGCAGCCAAGACGGTGGTAGCGGGGGTAACTCTGGGGCCAACGTCCTGACTTTC. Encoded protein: CASSQDGGSGGNSGANVLTF.

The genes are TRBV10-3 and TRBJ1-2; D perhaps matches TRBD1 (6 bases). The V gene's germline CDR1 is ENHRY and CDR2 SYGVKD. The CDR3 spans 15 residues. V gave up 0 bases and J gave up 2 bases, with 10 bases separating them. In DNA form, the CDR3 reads TGTGCCATCAGTGAGTCGACCGGGACAAACTATGGCTACACCTTC. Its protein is CAISESTGTNYGYTF.

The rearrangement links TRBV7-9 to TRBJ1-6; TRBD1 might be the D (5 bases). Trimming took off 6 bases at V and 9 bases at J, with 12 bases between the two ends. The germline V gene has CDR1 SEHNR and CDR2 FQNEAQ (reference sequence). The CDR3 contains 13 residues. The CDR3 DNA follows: TGTGCCAGCAGAGGAGGGGAAGGTTCACCCCTCCACTTT. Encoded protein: CASRGGEGSPLHF. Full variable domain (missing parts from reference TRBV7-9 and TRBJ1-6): DTGVSQNPRHKITKRGQNVTFRCDPISEHNRLYWYRQTLGQGPEFLTYFQNEAQLEKSRLLSDRFSAERPKGSFSTLEIQRTEQGDSAMYLCASRGGEGSPLHFGNGTRLTVT.

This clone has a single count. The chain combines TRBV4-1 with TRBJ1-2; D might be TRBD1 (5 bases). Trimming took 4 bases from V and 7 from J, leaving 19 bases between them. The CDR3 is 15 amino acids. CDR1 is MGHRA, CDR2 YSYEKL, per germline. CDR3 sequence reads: CASSPSTPTGGGYTF. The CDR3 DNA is TGCGCCAGCAGCCCCTCCACTCCCACGGGGGGTGGCTACACCTTC.

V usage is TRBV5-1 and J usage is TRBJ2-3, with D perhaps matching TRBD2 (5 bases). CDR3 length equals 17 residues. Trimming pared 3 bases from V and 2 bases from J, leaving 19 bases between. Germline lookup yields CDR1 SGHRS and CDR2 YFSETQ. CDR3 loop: CASSSWTRGSDTDTQYF. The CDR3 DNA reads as TGCGCCAGCAGCTCTTGGACCCGGGGATCCGACACAGATACGCAGTATTTT.

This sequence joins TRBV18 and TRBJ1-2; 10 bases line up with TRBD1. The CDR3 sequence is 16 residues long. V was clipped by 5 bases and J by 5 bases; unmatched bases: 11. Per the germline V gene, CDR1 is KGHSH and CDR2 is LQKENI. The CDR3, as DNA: TGTGCCAGCTCAGCCGGCCGCGGGACAGGGGATTATGGCTACACCTTC. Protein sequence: CASSAGRGTGDYGYTF.

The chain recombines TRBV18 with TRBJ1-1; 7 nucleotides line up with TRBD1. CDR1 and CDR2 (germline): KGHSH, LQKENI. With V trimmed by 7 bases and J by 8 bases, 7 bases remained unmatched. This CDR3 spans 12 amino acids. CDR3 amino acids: CASYRGPEEAFF. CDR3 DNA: TGTGCCAGCTACAGGGGCCCTGAGGAAGCTTTCTTT.